The sequence of this T cell receptor beta chain was determined in a study of early T cells in non-severe SARS-CoV-2 infection. Across the study: Sequencing targeted bulk RNA from unsorted whole blood, leaving chains unpaired.

Individual cDNA molecules carried attached unique molecular identifiers. MiXCR, run by TCRdb on the 5' RACE reads, gives a single entry per CDR3 protein. The top ten hold approximately 7.5% of the sample, which has 30,000 to 35,000 distinct CDR3 sequences, around 5.6% seen once. Overall study results and limits: Anti-spike CD8 specificities were favored by VDJdb matching, whose results missed private and CD4 specificities.

Trimming stripped 5 bases from V and 4 bases from J, with 11 bases between. The CDR3 length is 13 residues. Germline lookup yields CDR1 MDHEN and CDR2 SYDVKM. This clonotype has a count of ten or more. No antigen is known for it. The chain links TRBV28 to TRBJ1-2, with D possibly being TRBD1 (5 bases). Sequencing input: whole blood. This clonotype was obtained from an adult who was a healthcare worker with PCR-confirmed SARS-CoV-2 infection or an uninfected control (not recorded which). The CDR3 protein is CASSGDDTYGYTF. The CDR3, as DNA: TGTGCCAGCAGTGGGGACGACACCTATGGCTACACCTTC.